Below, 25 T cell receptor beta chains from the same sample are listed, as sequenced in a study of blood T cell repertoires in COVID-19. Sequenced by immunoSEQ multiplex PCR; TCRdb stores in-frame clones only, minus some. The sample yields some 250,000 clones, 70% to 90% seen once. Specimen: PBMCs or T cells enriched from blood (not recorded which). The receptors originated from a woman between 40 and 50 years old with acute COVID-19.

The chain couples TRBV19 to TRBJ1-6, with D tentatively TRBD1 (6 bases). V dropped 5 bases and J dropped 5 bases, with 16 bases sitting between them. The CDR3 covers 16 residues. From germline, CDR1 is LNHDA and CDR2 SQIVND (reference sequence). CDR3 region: CASSYRVIRDNSPLHF. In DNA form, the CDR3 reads TGTGCCAGTAGTTACAGGGTGATCCGCGATAATTCACCCCTCCACTTT.

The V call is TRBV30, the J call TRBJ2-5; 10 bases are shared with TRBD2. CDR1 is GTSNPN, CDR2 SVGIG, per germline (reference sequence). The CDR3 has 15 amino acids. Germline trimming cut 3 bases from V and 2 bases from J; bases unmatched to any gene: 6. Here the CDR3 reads CAWSATSGLQETQYF. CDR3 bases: TGTGCCTGGAGCGCGACTAGCGGGTTACAAGAGACCCAGTACTTC.

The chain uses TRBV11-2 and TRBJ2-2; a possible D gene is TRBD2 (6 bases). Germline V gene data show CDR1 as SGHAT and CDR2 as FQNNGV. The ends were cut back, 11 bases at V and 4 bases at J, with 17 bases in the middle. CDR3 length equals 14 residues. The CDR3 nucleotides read TGTGCCGACCGGGTCTCCGGGGGCACCGGGGAGCTGTTTTTT. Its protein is CADRVSGGTGELFF.

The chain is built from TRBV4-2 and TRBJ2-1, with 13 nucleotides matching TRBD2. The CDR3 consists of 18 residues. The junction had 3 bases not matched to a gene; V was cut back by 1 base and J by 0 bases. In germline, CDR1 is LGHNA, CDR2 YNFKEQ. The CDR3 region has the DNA TGTGCCAGCAGCCAAGGTAGGACTAGCGGGAGCTCCTACAATGAGCAGTTCTTC. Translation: CASSQGRTSGSSYNEQFF.

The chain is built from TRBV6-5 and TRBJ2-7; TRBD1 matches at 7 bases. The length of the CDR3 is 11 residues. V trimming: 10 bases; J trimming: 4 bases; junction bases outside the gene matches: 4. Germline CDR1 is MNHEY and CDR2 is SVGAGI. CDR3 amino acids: CATKGAYEQYF. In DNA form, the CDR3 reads TGTGCCACAAAGGGGGCGTACGAGCAGTACTTC.

The CDR3 DNA follows: TGTGCCAGCAGCTGGTCCGGGATCGAGCAGTACTTC. This codes for CASSWSGIEQYF. This chain uses TRBV11-3 with TRBJ2-7, with a possible D match to TRBD2 (5 bases). V was clipped by 4 bases and J by 6 bases, with 10 bases between them. The germline V gene encodes CDR1 SGHNT and CDR2 YENEEA. The CDR3 covers 12 residues.

CDR3 in amino acids: CATSDSSFGDTQYF. CDR3 in DNA: TGTGCCACCAGTGATTCTTCCTTCGGAGATACGCAGTATTTT. This chain joins TRBV24-1 and TRBJ2-3; D gene unclear. The germline V and J ends were trimmed by 2 bases and 5 bases, with 10 bases remaining between them. Germline V gene lookup returns CDR1 KGHDR and CDR2 SFDVKD. This CDR3 is 14 amino acids long.

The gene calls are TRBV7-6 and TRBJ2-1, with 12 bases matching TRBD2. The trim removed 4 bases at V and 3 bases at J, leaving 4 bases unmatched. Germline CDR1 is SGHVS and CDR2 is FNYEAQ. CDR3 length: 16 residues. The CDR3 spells CASSSSTSGSYNEQFF. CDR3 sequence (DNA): TGTGCCAGCAGCTCTTCGACTAGCGGGAGCTACAATGAGCAGTTCTTC.

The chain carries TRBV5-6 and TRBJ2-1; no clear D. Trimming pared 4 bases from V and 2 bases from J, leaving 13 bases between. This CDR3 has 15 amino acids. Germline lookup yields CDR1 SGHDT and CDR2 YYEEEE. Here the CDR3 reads CASSRDTIAYNEQFF. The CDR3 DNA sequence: TGTGCCAGCAGCCGAGACACGATTGCCTACAATGAGCAGTTCTTC.

CDR3 sequence reads: CASSQTRASGTLDTQYF. As DNA, the CDR3 is TGTGCCAGCAGCCAAACTAGGGCTAGCGGGACGCTCGATACGCAGTATTTT. This rearrangement joins TRBV4-2 to TRBJ2-3, with TRBD2 identical over 9 bases. V was clipped by 2 bases and J by 6 bases; unmatched bases: 12. The CDR3 is 17 amino acids. The germline gives CDR1 LGHNA, CDR2 YNFKEQ.

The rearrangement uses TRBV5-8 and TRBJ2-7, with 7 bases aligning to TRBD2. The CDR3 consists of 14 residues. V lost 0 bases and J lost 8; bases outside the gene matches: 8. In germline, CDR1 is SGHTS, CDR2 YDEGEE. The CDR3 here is CASSLVLAADQQYF. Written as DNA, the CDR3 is TGTGCCAGCAGCTTGGTTCTAGCGGCCGACCAGCAGTACTTC.

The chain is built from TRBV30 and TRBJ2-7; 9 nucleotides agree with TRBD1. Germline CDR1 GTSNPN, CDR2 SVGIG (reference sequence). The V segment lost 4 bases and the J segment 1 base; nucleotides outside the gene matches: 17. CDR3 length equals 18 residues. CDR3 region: CAWNSGALGTGLSYEQYF. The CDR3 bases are TGTGCCTGGAATTCGGGGGCCTTGGGGACAGGGCTATCCTACGAGCAGTACTTC.

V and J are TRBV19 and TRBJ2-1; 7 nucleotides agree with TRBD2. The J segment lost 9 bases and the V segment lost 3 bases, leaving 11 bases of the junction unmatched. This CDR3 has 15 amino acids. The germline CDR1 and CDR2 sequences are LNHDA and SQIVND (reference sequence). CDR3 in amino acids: CASSINGGGPLEQFF. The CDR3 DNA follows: TGTGCCAGTAGTATTAACGGGGGAGGGCCACTTGAGCAGTTCTTC.

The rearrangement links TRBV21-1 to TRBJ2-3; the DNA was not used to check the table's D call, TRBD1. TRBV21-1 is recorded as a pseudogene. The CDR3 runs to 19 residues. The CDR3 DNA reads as TGTGCCAGCAGCAAACGCCGGGACAGGGGTGAGGCTAGCACAGATACGCAGTATTTT. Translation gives CASSKRRDRGEASTDTQYF.

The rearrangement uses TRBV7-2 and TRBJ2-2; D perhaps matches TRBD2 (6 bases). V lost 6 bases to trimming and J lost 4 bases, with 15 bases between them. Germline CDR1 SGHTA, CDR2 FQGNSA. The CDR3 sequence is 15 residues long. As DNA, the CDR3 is TGTGCCAGCAGATATAGCGGAACCGGCACCGGGGAGCTGTTTTTT. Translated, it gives CASRYSGTGTGELFF.

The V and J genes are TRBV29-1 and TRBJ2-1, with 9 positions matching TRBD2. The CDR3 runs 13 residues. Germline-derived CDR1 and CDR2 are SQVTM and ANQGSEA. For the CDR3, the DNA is TGCGGTTTGGCGGGAGGGACCTACAATGAGCAGTTCTTC. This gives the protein CGLAGGTYNEQFF.

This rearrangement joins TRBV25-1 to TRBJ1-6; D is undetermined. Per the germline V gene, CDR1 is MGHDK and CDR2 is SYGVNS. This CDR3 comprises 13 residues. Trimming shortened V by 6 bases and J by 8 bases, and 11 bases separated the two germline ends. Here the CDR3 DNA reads TGTGCCAGCAGCCTCGTCGGGGATTCACCCCTCCACTTT. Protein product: CASSLVGDSPLHF.

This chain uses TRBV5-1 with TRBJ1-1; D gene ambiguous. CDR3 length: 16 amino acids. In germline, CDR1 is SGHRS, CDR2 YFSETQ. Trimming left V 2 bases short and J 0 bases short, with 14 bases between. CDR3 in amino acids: CASSFEHALMNTEAFF. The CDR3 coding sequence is TGCGCCAGCAGCTTCGAACACGCTCTTATGAACACTGAAGCTTTCTTT.

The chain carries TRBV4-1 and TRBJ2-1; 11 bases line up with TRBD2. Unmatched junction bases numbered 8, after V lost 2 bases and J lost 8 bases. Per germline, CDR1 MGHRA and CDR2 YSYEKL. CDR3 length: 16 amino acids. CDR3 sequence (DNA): TGCGCCAGCAGCCAACCAGGTAGCGGGAGGGCCCATGAGCAGTTCTTC. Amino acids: CASSQPGSGRAHEQFF.

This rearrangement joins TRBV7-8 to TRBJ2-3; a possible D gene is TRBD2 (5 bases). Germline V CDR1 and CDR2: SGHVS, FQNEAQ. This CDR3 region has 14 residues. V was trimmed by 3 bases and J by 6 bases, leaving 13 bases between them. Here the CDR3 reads CASSFARQRDTQYF. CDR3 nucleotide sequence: TGTGCCAGCAGCTTTGCCCGGCAGCGGGATACGCAGTATTTT.

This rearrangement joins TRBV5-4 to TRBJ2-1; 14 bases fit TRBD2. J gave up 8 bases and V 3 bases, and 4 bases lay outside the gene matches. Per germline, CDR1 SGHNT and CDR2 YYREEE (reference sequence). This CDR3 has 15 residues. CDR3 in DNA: TGTGCCAGCAGCTCCGGGACTAGCGGGAGTGATGAGCAGTTCTTC. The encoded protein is CASSSGTSGSDEQFF.

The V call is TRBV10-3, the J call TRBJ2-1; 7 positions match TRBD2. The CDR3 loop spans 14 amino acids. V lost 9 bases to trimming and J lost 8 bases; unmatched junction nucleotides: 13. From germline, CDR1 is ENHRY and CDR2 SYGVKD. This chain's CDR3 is CAITKAGAGDEQFF. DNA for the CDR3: TGTGCCATAACCAAGGCGGGAGCAGGAGATGAGCAGTTCTTC.

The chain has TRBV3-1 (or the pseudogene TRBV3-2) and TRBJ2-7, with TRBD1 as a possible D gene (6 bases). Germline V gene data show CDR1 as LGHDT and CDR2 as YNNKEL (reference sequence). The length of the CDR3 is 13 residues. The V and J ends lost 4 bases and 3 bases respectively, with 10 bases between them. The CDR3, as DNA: TGTGCCAGCAGCCCTAGGGGGATCTACGAGCAGTACTTC. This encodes CASSPRGIYEQYF.

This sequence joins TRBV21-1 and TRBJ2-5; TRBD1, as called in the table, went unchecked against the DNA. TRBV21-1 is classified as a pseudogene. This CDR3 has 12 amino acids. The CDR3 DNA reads TGTGCCACGCGACAGGTTCAAGAGACCCAGTACTTC. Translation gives CATRQVQETQYF.

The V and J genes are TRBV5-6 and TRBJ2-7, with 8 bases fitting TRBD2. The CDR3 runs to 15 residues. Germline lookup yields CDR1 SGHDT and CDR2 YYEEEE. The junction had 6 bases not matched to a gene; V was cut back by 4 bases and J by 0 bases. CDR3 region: CASSGTSGNSYEQYF. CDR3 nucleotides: TGTGCCAGCAGCGGCACTAGCGGAAACTCCTACGAGCAGTACTTC.